This TCR beta chain derives from a study of shared clonotypes between healthy human individuals (dated by TCRdb to the early 2020s). As for the study more broadly: The cohort included three men and a couple of women between 18 and 49 years of age. For each donor, CD4 naive and CD4 memory were each given three plates, CD8 naive was given two plates, and CD8 memory was given one plate. To estimate repertoire size and how much clonotype sharing occurs between individuals, the study deeply sequenced the blood TCR repertoires of roughly 5 healthy adults. Different laboratories and diverse techniques were used to prepare libraries and sequence TCR repertoires, to increase sequencing depth and limit assay-specific biases. Between about 0.94 and 10 billion PBMCs per donor were obtained by leukapheresis.

The donors were healthy, HIV-negative adults who had no recently reported acute infections or vaccinations. All donors were Caucasian adults living in Nashville, Tennessee, USA. CD4+ T cells were enriched through magnetic negative selection, after which naive cells were positively selected on CD45RA and the remaining negative fraction served as the memory subset. Blood was obtained by leukapheresis, after which PBMCs were separated by Ficoll-Histopaque density gradient centrifugation and cryopreserved in liquid nitrogen vapor phase. Analytical flow cytometry was used to check the purity and quantity of every magnetically sorted T cell population. Genomic DNA was isolated from every sorted fraction and measured by UV absorbance on a Nanodrop 2000c. Study-wide conclusions, independent of this receptor: Pairwise subsampling led to the expectation that sequencing depth would affect the degree of clonotype sharing among donors. Higher generation probabilities were observed for clonotypes shared by all four sorted-subset donors than for non-shared clonotypes. The small number of donors limited the genetic and exposure-history diversity represented. Sharing across several donors was observed for around 5% of naive CD4, over 3% of naive CD8, 2% to 2.5% of memory CD4, and about 0.39% of memory CD8 clonotypes. Sampling was limited to blood, and TCR repertoires in tissue likely differ from TCR repertoires in blood. Incomplete sequencing was indicated by rarefaction of sorted-subset datasets, despite the large sequencing depth. Naive subsets generally had larger estimated clonotype richness than memory subsets.

According to the germline V gene, CDR1 reads SNHLY and CDR2 reads FYNNEI. Including cysteine and phenylalanine, the CDR3 has 15 amino acids. The CDR3 DNA has 45 bases and is translated from base 1. The junction carries 7 bases between V and J, which are trimmed by 3 bases and 1 base respectively. TCR CDR3 regions were amplified from genomic DNA by multiplex PCR using the deep immunoSEQ assay. Extracted genomic DNA from each cell subset was spread evenly across all wells of several immunoSEQ 96-well plates, with each plate serving as a replicate. For sorted subsets, 150 to 250 ng of genomic DNA, equivalent to 25,000 to 35,000 T cell genomes, went into each replicate PCR. Purified libraries were measured with a Qubit 3.0 fluorometer, size-checked on a Bioanalyzer 2100, and measured again with the KAPA Library Quantification kit. Every immunoSEQ 96-well plate was sequenced on a separate single-read 150-cycle Illumina NextSeq 550 flow cell. The published analysis was carried out like this. The immunoSEQ output contained only junctional sequences without quality scores, so filtering could not match that applied to full-length reads. Sequences were annotated with PyIR, a Python wrapper for IgBLAST v1.9, using IMGT germline references to assign V/J genes and CDR3. Reads with weak V/J assignments (E-value above 1e-6), missing CDR3, stop codons, out-of-frame junctions, or ambiguous translated residues were removed. A V3J clonotype was defined by an identical inferred V gene, J gene, and CDR3 amino acid sequence. Percentage overlap between repertoires was computed as shared unique clonotypes divided by the size of the smaller repertoire. Three approaches were used to assess repertoire richness: RTK rarefaction, the Chao1 estimator, and Recon v2.1 estimates of unobserved clonotypes. For all TCRbeta clonotypes obtained by the gDNA method from four donors, generation probabilities were computed with OLGA. Entries here come from immuneACCESS through TCRdb and include only in-frame sequences with V and J called. Some clones fail to appear in such tables; in the studies checked, an unresolved V gene covers under half of the shortfall, and the cause of the remainder is unknown. Clone size and the V and J calls come from that table; the DNA yielded D and trimming. The sample includes 2,500,000 or so clones, with around nine tenths observed a single time. The ten largest clones capture about 0.13% of the sample.

Details on this clone: No cognate antigen has been identified for it. Per-nucleotide qualities are absent, and no much larger clonotype sits a single base away.

The clonotype comes from a man in his late teens or twenties in good health. The rearranged chain carries TRBV2 and TRBJ2-6, with no confident D gene call. Sequencing was carried out using naive CD4+ T cells sorted from blood. The cell subset or site label here, explained by the study, means: CD45RA+ positively selected. The CDR3 region reads CASSEKESGANVLTF. The sequence in DNA is TGTGCCAGCAGTGAGAAGGAATCTGGGGCCAACGTCCTGACTTTC.